This T cell receptor beta chain was found in a study of CD8+ T cells in alopecia areata. The overall study: The duration of tofacitinib was 6 to 18 months, with 6 months off drug afterward.

This clone was detected only once. The target antigen is unknown. The sample holds other DNA sequences that translate to the same CDR3. Findings and caveats of the study: Unlike in mice, where it was clearer, TCR sharing across patients was less clear, possibly HLA-related. Uncertainty remains about how baseline CD8+ expansion links to response, with one nonresponder.

Trimming removed 0 bases at V and 7 bases at J, with 5 bases between. The germline gives CDR1 SGHRS, CDR2 YFSETQ. CDR3 length equals 12 residues. In each case, RNA was isolated and then reverse transcribed into cDNA as the sequencing template. Libraries were prepared by immunoSEQ multiplex PCR; TCRdb keeps only in-frame clonotypes and omits some of them. The data hold 100,000 or so clones, with 60% observed a single time. The treatment: oral pan-JAK inhibitor, 5-10 mg twice daily. PBMCs were stained for CD3, CD4 and CD8, and CD4+ and CD8+ T cells were sorted. The material was CD8+ T cells sorted from blood, obtained at roughly week 55, from a patient treated with tofacitinib. This chain links TRBV5-1 with TRBJ2-1, with D uncertain. This TCR came from a human donor with alopecia areata. The CDR3 is CASSLGGNEQFF. For the CDR3, the DNA is TGCGCCAGCAGCTTGGGGGGAAATGAGCAGTTCTTC.